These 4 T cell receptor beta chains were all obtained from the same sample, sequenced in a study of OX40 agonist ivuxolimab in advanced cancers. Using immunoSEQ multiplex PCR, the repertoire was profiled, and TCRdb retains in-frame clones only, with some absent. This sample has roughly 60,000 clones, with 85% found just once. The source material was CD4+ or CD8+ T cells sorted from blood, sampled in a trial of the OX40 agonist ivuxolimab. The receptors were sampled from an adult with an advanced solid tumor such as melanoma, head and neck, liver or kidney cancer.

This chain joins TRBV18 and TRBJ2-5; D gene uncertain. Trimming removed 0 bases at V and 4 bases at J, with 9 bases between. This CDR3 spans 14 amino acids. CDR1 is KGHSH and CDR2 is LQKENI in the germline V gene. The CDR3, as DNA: TGTGCCAGCTCACCACCGTCTGAGTCAGAGACCCAGTACTTC. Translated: CASSPPSESETQYF. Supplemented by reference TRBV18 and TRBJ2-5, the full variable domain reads NAGVMQNPRHLVRRRGQEARLRCSPMKGHSHVYWYRQLPEEGLKFMVYLQKENIIDESGMPKERFSAEFPKEGPSILRIQQVVRGDSAAYFCASSPPSESETQYFGPGTRLLVL.

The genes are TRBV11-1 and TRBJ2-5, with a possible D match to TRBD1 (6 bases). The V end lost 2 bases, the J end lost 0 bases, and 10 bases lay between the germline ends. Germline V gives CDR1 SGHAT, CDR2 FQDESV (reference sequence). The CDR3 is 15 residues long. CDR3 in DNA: TGTGCCAGCAGCTTAAGACAGGCAGACCAAGAGACCCAGTACTTC. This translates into CASSLRQADQETQYF.

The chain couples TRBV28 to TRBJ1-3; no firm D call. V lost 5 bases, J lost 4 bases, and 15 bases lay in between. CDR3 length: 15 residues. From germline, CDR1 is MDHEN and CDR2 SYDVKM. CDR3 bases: TGTGCCAGCAGTGGACGGGATACCGGAGGAAACACCATATATTTT. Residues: CASSGRDTGGNTIYF. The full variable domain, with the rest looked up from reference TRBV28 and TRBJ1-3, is DVKVTQSSRYLVKRTGEKVFLECVQDMDHENMFWYRQDPGLGLRLIYFSYDVKMKEKGDIPEGYSVSREKKERFSLILESASTNQTSMYLCASSGRDTGGNTIYFGEGSWLTVV.

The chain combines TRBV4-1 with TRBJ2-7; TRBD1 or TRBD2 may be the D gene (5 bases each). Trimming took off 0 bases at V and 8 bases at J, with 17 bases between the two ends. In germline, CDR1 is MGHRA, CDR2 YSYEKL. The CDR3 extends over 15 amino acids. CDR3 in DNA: TGCGCCAGCAGCCAAGAGGTCCGACGGGACCTCAAGCAGTACTTC. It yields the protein CASSQEVRRDLKQYF.